What follows are 5 T cell receptor beta chains derived from one specimen sequenced in a study of blood T cell repertoires in COVID-19. Method: immunoSEQ multiplex PCR; TCRdb's copy keeps in-frame clones and lacks some. This table holds around 80,000 clones, roughly 86% found once. The source material was peripheral blood. These receptors originate from a man aged 55 to 70 with acute or convalescent COVID-19.

The chain combines TRBV5-4 with TRBJ2-3; D is perhaps TRBD2 (5 bases). The CDR3 contains 14 residues. V shed 0 bases and J shed 1 base, with 6 bases lying between them. Germline CDR1 is SGHNT and CDR2 is YYREEE (reference sequence). The CDR3: CASSLGGGTDTQYF. CDR3 in DNA: TGTGCCAGCAGCTTGGGGGGAGGCACAGATACGCAGTATTTT.

The rearrangement uses TRBV7-9 and TRBJ1-6; 7 bases are shared with TRBD1. The CDR3 covers 16 residues. The V segment lost 0 bases and the J segment 6 bases; nucleotides outside the gene matches: 5. The germline gives CDR1 SEHNR, CDR2 FQNEAQ (reference sequence). CDR3 loop: CASSLAGGAPNSPLHF. CDR3 DNA sequence: TGTGCCAGCAGCTTAGCAGGGGGCGCTCCTAATTCACCCCTCCACTTT.

For the CDR3, the DNA is TGCAGCGTGGGGACAGTTCCCGGGGAGCTGTTTTTT. Translated: CSVGTVPGELFF. The chain employs TRBV29-1 and TRBJ2-2, with TRBD1 identical over 7 bases. The length of the CDR3 is 12 residues. Germline CDR1 reads SQVTM; CDR2 reads ANQGSEA. The junction had 4 bases not matched to a gene; V was cut back by 6 bases and J by 6 bases.

This rearrangement joins TRBV4-1 to TRBJ1-4; 11 bases are shared with TRBD1. The V gene's germline CDR1 is MGHRA and CDR2 YSYEKL. The V gene end was trimmed by 0 bases and the J gene end by 7 bases; junction bases not matched to a gene: 7. The CDR3 length is 17 residues. As DNA, the CDR3 is TGCGCCAGCAGCCAAGAGGGGGCCGGGACAGGGGGTGAAAAACTGTTTTTT. Translation gives CASSQEGAGTGGEKLFF.

This chain connects TRBV11-2 to TRBJ2-3; 8 nucleotides match TRBD2. The germline V gene encodes CDR1 SGHAT and CDR2 FQNNGV. The CDR3 covers 17 residues. With 1 base clipped from V and 0 bases from J, the junction kept 6 bases outside the gene matches. CDR3 DNA sequence: TGTGCCAGCAGCTTAGGTTGGAGCGGGGGAAGCACAGATACGCAGTATTTT. The encoded protein is CASSLGWSGGSTDTQYF.